This T cell receptor beta chain was recovered during a study of cytomegalovirus exposure and HLA in healthy donors. Study-wide results and limits: Segments of the TCR beta V type were, in most cases, productive about 90% or about 30% of the time in an earlier analysis. Later analysis suggested links between common viral pathogens and several top significant clusters.

Trimming shortened V by 0 bases and J by 0 bases, and 3 bases separated the two germline ends. CDR3 length: 15 residues. The germline V gene has CDR1 MNHEY and CDR2 SMNVEV (reference sequence). The PCR had 60 Vbeta and 13 Jbeta primers. Clones were read by immunoSEQ multiplex PCR, and TCRdb kept only the in-frame ones, dropping some. Here the sample spans 95,000 to 150,000 clones, under 90% being singletons. Concerning this clone itself: Its matching antigen is unknown. This same CDR3 is encoded by further DNA sequences in the sample.

Every donor was a healthy person donating bone marrow. The sequencing input was PBMCs. The V call is TRBV27, the J call TRBJ2-6; no clear D gene. This TCR was sampled from a woman in her thirties or forties in good health and CMV-seropositive. The DNA of the CDR3 is TGTGCCAGCAGTTTATCCAGCTCTGGGGCCAACGTCCTGACTTTC. Protein sequence: CASSLSSSGANVLTF.